What follows is one T cell receptor (beta chain) and its context. In the authors' workflow: Counts of nucleated cells, estimated from reference gene primer amplification, were obtained. The method was immunoSEQ multiplex PCR; TCRdb's version includes in-frame clones alone and lacks a portion of them. V and J calls and clone size are those listed in that table; D and trimming were worked out from the DNA. The sample includes about 140,000 clones, about nine tenths of them seen just once. This sample is part of a study of blood T cell repertoires in COVID-19. Trimming pared 3 bases from V and 1 base from J, leaving 8 bases between. The V gene's germline CDR1 is SGHRS and CDR2 YFSETQ. This CDR3 has 14 amino acids. Study members were between about 18 and 100 years old and lived in 20 to 30 US regions. Participants were placed into cohorts based on the clinical history they reported. Either two negative PCRs, clearance, or symptom resolution qualified Cohort 3 donors as recovered.

Sequencing was carried out using PBMCs or T cells enriched from blood (not recorded which). This clonotype originated in a man over 45 who had recovered from COVID-19. The rearrangement links TRBV5-1 to TRBJ1-3; TRBD1 is a possible D gene (5 bases). In DNA, the CDR3 is TGCGCCAGCAGCTCGACAGCTTCTGGAAACACCATATATTTT. Translated: CASSSTASGNTIYF.